The 6 T cell receptor beta chains below were found in one sample sequenced in a study of T-cell reconstitution after alpha-beta-depleted transplantation in children. The library targeted TCRbeta and was prepared with unique molecular identifiers. TCRdb reprocessed the PCR reads via MiXCR and lists one record per CDR3 protein. The table shows some 440,000 distinct CDR3 sequences, with around 15% occurring only once. This sample comprised PBMCs, mostly from graft donor cells, obtained 360 days after TCRalphabeta/CD19-depleted stem cell transplant. Source of these receptors: a boy in the first two years of life who had a stem cell transplant for Wiskott-Aldrich syndrome, so the T cells may come from the graft donor.

This sequence joins TRBV18 and TRBJ2-2; D call uncertain. V was clipped by 5 bases and J by 0 bases, with 7 bases between them. The germline V gene encodes CDR1 KGHSH and CDR2 LQKENI. The CDR3 contains 14 residues. The CDR3 DNA follows: TGTGCCAGCTCATCCCAGTCGAACACCGGGGAGCTGTTTTTT. Protein: CASSSQSNTGELFF.

The CDR3 protein is CASSYPGRGAKNIQYF. The CDR3 DNA follows: TGTGCCAGCAGTTATCCGGGGAGGGGAGCCAAAAACATTCAGTACTTC. The gene calls are TRBV6-2 or TRBV6-3 and TRBJ2-4; 7 nucleotides align to TRBD2. CDR1 and CDR2 (germline): MNHEY, SVGEGT. Trimming cost V 3 bases and J 0 bases; bases outside gene matches: 5. The CDR3 has 16 residues.

This clonotype was counted between two and nine times. V is TRBV15 and J is TRBJ2-1; 10 bases align to TRBD2. After removal of 0 bases from V and 8 bases from J, the junction contained 7 bases not matched to a gene. Germline V gives CDR1 LNHNV, CDR2 YYDKDF (reference sequence). CDR3 size: 16 residues. CDR3 sequence: CATSRDLASGRYEQFF. In nucleotides, the CDR3 is TGTGCCACCAGCAGAGATCTGGCTAGCGGGAGATATGAGCAGTTCTTC.

V and J are TRBV24-1 and TRBJ2-7; D gene ambiguous. The CDR3 extends over 11 amino acids. The V gene's germline CDR1 is KGHDR and CDR2 SFDVKD. V lost 1 base to trimming and J lost 9 bases, with 6 bases between them. The CDR3 nucleotides read TGTGCCACCAGTGATTTTCAGGTGCAGTACTTC. The encoded protein is CATSDFQVQYF.

This clonotype appeared a few times. The chain is built from TRBV7-2 and TRBJ2-7; 11 positions match TRBD1. The V gene end was trimmed by 4 bases and the J gene end by 3 bases; junction bases not matched to a gene: 8. This CDR3 contains 16 residues. CDR1 and CDR2 (germline): SGHTA, FQGNSA. Here the CDR3 DNA reads TGTGCCAGCAGCTACCCCCCCGGGACAGGGGGCTACGAGCAGTACTTC. As protein: CASSYPPGTGGYEQYF.

In its sample, this clonotype was seen a few times. The chain employs TRBV5-6 and TRBJ1-6; 8 bases match TRBD1. Looked up from germline, CDR1 is SGHDT and CDR2 is YYEEEE. V was pared by 4 bases and J by 8 bases, with 11 bases of the junction left unmatched. The CDR3 is 16 residues long. CDR3 DNA: TGTGCCAGCAGCCCCAGGACAGGGACCGGGGATTCACCCCTCCACTTT. Translating it yields CASSPRTGTGDSPLHF.